These T cell receptor beta chains were read from a single sample in a study of blood T cell repertoires in COVID-19. Generated by immunoSEQ multiplex PCR, the TCRdb table keeps only in-frame clones and is missing some. There are some 150,000 clones in the sample; under 90% occur only once, and 35% to 50% lies in the top ten. Specimen: peripheral blood. The receptor set was obtained from a human donor in a cohort sampled during active COVID-19. Each CDR3 is given with its conserved first and last residue. Each record gives: clone size, D gene, V gene, J gene, CDR3 DNA, CDR3 protein. The D gene is left open where the match is weak. Size is omitted from some rows. Given values are once, few, many or a class for expanded clones.

>NA|NA|TRBV7-9|TRBJ1-1
TGTGCCAGCAGCCCCCAGGGAGGGGGGAACACTGAAGCTTTCTTT
CASSPQGGGNTEAFF
>once|NA|TRBV5-4|TRBJ2-1
TGTGCCAGCAGCTTCTCCGGGGGGCCCCCCTACAATGAGCAGTTCTTC
CASSFSGGPPYNEQFF
>NA|NA|TRBV5-1|TRBJ2-5
TGCGCCAGCTCAGCAGGTGGGGGGTCCGAGGAGACCCAGTACTTC
CASSAGGGSEETQYF
>few|NA|TRBV2|TRBJ1-5
TGTGCCACCCGTCGAGGGGGGGGCGGTCAGCCCCAGCATTTT
CATRRGGGGQPQHF
>NA|TRBD1|TRBV19|TRBJ1-2
TGTGCCAGTACCCCAGGGGACAGGAAGGTCTATGGCTACACCTTC
CASTPGDRKVYGYTF
>NA|NA|TRBV2|TRBJ2-1
TGTGCCAGCAGTGAAGGAAACCCGGGGAATGAGCAGTTCTTC
CASSEGNPGNEQFF
>NA|NA|TRBV19|TRBJ2-1
TGTGCCAGTAGCATGTACAATGAGCAGTTCTTC
CASSMYNEQFF
>NA|TRBD1|TRBV24-1|TRBJ2-2
TGTGCCACCAGGGGCCGACAGGGTGGCACCGGGGAGCTGTTTTTT
CATRGRQGGTGELFF
>once|TRBD1|TRBV19|TRBJ1-1
TGTGCCAGTAGTCCCATCCGGACAGGGGGCTATCCGAACACTGAAGCTTTCTTT
CASSPIRTGGYPNTEAFF
>NA|NA|TRBV9|TRBJ1-6
TGTGCCAGATTACCCGGGACAAGGTGGGGAAATTCACCCCTCCACTTT
CARLPGTRWGNSPLHF
>once|TRBD1|TRBV2|TRBJ1-3
TGTGCCAGCCGAACAGGGGACGGAAACACCATATATTTT
CASRTGDGNTIYF
>NA|TRBD1|TRBV9|TRBJ2-2
TGTGCCAGCAGCGCCCGGGACAGGGAGGCCGGGGAGCTGTTTTTT
CASSARDREAGELFF
>NA|TRBD1|TRBV28|TRBJ1-2
TGTGCCAGCAGTCCCGGGACAGGGCGGGTCTATGGCTACACCTTC
CASSPGTGRVYGYTF
>NA|TRBD2|TRBV7-2|TRBJ2-1
TGTGCCAGCAGCCCCAGGAGCGGGAGTGTAAATGAGCAGTTCTTC
CASSPRSGSVNEQFF
>NA|NA|TRBV5-6|TRBJ2-2
TGTGCCAGCAGCTTCTTAGCAGCCACCATGGTCGGGGAGCTGTTTTTT
CASSFLAATMVGELFF
>NA|NA|TRBV6-5|TRBJ1-6
TGTGCCAGCACGGTGGTATATGATTCACCCCTCCACTTT
CASTVVYDSPLHF
>NA|NA|TRBV5-6|TRBJ1-3
TGTGCCAGCAGCTGGTTTCGGGACACCTCTGGAAACACCATATATTTT
CASSWFRDTSGNTIYF